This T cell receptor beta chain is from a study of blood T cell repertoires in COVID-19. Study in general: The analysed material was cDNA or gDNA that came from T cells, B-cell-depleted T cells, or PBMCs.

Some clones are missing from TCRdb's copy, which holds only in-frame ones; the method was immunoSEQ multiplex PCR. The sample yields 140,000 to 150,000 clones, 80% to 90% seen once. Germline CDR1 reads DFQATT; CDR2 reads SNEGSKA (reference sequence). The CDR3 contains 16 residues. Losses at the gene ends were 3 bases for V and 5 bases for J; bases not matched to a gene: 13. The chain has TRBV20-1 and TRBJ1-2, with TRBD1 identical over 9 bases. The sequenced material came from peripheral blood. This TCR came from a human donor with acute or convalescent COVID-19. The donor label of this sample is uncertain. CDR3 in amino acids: CSASFGLQGARYGYTF. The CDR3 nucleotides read TGCAGTGCTAGTTTCGGGTTACAGGGGGCGCGGTATGGCTACACCTTC.